The clone carrying this T cell receptor beta chain was detected ten times or more. This sample was taken from a study of quantifying T cell responses using KT2 cells. Across the whole study: RNA was reverse transcribed with TCR alpha and beta constant-region primers. Estimated efficiency of the T4 ligation step was above 8.5% under optimum conditions.

Each cDNA got a UMI-containing oligo ligated at its 3' end. The first PCR ran roughly 4 cycles with an equimolar RC1.1 and RC1.2 beta primer mix. Starting with the second PCR, alpha and beta TCR chains went through separate processing. TCRdb redid the calling of the UMI-ligation and nested PCR reads with MiXCR, one entry per CDR3 protein. Among about 30,000 distinct CDR3 sequences listed, about 7.3% were seen once. The sequence came from a human donor. Sequences were obtained from PBMCs spiked with cells of the T cell clone KT2.

The CDR3 DNA reads TGCAGTGCTAGAGATCTCGACGGATTTGGGGAGCAGTACTTC. It specifies CSARDLDGFGEQYF. The rearrangement joins TRBV20-1 to TRBJ2-7; D unclear. CDR1 is DFQATT, CDR2 SNEGSKA, per germline (reference sequence). The V gene lost 0 bases and the J gene lost 7 bases, with 16 bases spanning the gap. CDR3 length equals 14 residues.